The sequence of this T cell receptor (beta chain) was determined in a study of cytomegalovirus exposure and HLA in healthy donors. In the study overall: In a previous analysis, 120 million or so unique TCR beta sequences were found from 150 million to 200 million T cells. Ancestry clustering placed about four fifths of around 400 genotyped donors in the Caucasian-associated cluster.

Study outcomes and limitations: Roughly uniform sequencing depth across donors was assumed, possibly incorrectly. No immune exposure information besides CMV serostatus was available.

Notes on this clone: Antigen specificity is unknown. One end of the junction is discordant with germline, which a read error may explain. This sample also contains other DNA sequences that code for the same CDR3.

PCR employed 60 Vbeta and 13 Jbeta primers. Here immunoSEQ multiplex PCR was the method, and the copy in TCRdb shows in-frame clones only, minus some. The sample includes 250,000 to 350,000 clones, 86% of them seen just once. The germline V gene encodes CDR1 SQVTM and CDR2 ANQGSEA. This CDR3 has 16 residues. This sequence joins TRBV29-1 and TRBJ2-7; 12 nucleotides agree with TRBD1. Sequences were obtained from PBMCs. This clonotype was sampled from a man between 40 and 49 years old in good health and CMV-seropositive. Here the CDR3 reads CSVEGSGDRGPYEQYF. CDR3 nucleotide sequence: TGCAGTGTTGAGGGGTCTGGGGACAGGGGGCCCTACGAGCAGTACTTC.